These 20 T cell receptor beta chains originate from one sample sequenced in a study of beta chain features in type 1 diabetes. The isolated RNA, all of it, was reverse transcribed, so expressed TCRB transcripts were what got sequenced. Produced via immunoSEQ multiplex PCR; TCRdb's table is partial and in-frame only. Of 400,000 to 450,000 clones in the sample, approximately 15% were seen once. Input material: naive CD4+ T cells from blood. All receptors come from a man aged 30 to 39 in good health.

V gene TRBV18 combines with J gene TRBJ2-7; TRBD1 aligns across 7 bases. The CDR3 is 14 amino acids. Germline V gene data show CDR1 as KGHSH and CDR2 as LQKENI. The J segment lost 3 bases and the V segment lost 5 bases, leaving 7 bases of the junction unmatched. CDR3: CASSIRQGNYEQYF. The CDR3 DNA sequence: TGTGCCAGCTCAATACGACAGGGTAACTACGAGCAGTACTTC.

This clone has more than one count but fewer than ten. This rearrangement joins TRBV15 to TRBJ1-1; D is possibly TRBD1 (6 bases). Trimming took 1 base from V and 3 from J, leaving 12 bases between them. This CDR3 has 15 amino acids. Germline V CDR1 and CDR2: LNHNV, YYDKDF (reference sequence). CDR3 region: CATSRVPAGDTEAFF. The CDR3 DNA sequence: TGTGCCACCAGCAGAGTACCGGCAGGGGACACTGAAGCTTTCTTT. Full variable domain (missing parts from reference TRBV15 and TRBJ1-1): DAMVIQNPRYQVTQFGKPVTLSCSQTLNHNVMYWYQQKSSQAPKLLFHYYDKDFNNEADTPDNFQSRRPNTSFCFLDIRSPGLGDTAMYLCATSRVPAGDTEAFFGQGTRLTVV.

This clone has a handful of counts. V usage is TRBV9 and J usage is TRBJ2-1; 10 bases fit TRBD2. This CDR3 comprises 16 residues. V trimming: 0 bases; J trimming: 9 bases; junction bases outside the gene matches: 9. Germline CDR1 reads SGDLS; CDR2 reads YYNGEE. CDR3 protein: CASSVVALAGVGEQFF. The CDR3 coding sequence is TGTGCCAGCAGCGTAGTCGCGCTAGCGGGAGTCGGTGAGCAGTTCTTC.

The chain is built from TRBV6-5 and TRBJ2-5, with TRBD2 matching over 8 bases. CDR1 and CDR2 from the germline V gene are MNHEY and SVGAGI. V shed 6 bases and J 2 bases; nucleotides not matched to a gene: 5. The CDR3 is made up of 14 amino acids. The CDR3 spells CASSRLARQETQYF. The CDR3 DNA reads as TGTGCCAGCAGCCGACTAGCGAGGCAAGAGACCCAGTACTTC.

The J gene is TRBJ2-7, the V gene TRBV15; tentatively, D is TRBD1 (5 bases). V was pared by 0 bases and J by 2 bases, with 8 bases between. The CDR3 sequence is 14 residues long. Germline-derived CDR1 and CDR2 are LNHNV and YYDKDF (reference sequence). The CDR3 DNA reads TGTGCCACCAGCAGAGATCAGGGTCCCTACGAGCAGTACGTC. As protein: CATSRDQGPYEQYV.

This chain joins TRBV7-2 and TRBJ2-7; D is uncertain. There are 15 residues in the CDR3. Trimming took 4 bases from V and 2 from J, leaving 15 bases between them. Per germline, CDR1 SGHTA and CDR2 FQGNSA. CDR3 DNA sequence: TGTGCCAGCAGCTCAAACCCAGGACGCCCCTACGAGCAGTACTTC. It translates to CASSSNPGRPYEQYF.

The rearrangement joins TRBV14 to TRBJ1-2; unclear D gene. Trimming removed 1 base from V and 2 bases from J, with 11 bases in between. CDR3 size: 15 residues. Per germline, CDR1 SGHDN and CDR2 FVKESK. CDR3 DNA sequence: TGTGCCAGCAGCCAAGCCAGGCCGAGGAACTATGGCTACACCTTC. Translation: CASSQARPRNYGYTF.

This clone was seen more than once but under ten times. The chain combines TRBV6-1 with TRBJ1-1; unclear D gene. There are 13 residues in the CDR3. Trimming left V 6 bases short and J 3 bases short, with 11 bases between. Germline lookup yields CDR1 MNHNS and CDR2 SASEGT. The CDR3, as DNA: TGTGCCAGCAGCGAACGGGGATACACTGAAGCTTTCTTT. Its protein product is CASSERGYTEAFF.

There are a few counts of this clone. The genes are TRBV7-2 and TRBJ2-7, with a tentative D call TRBD2 (5 bases). The CDR3 has 15 amino acids. Germline assignment: CDR1 SGHTA and CDR2 FQGNSA. V shed 1 base and J shed 4 bases, with 14 bases lying between them. The CDR3 protein is CASSLETRRGYEQYV. The CDR3 DNA reads TGTGCCAGCAGCTTAGAGACCCGTCGGGGATACGAGCAGTACGTC.

V gene TRBV7-9 combines with J gene TRBJ2-7, with 7 bases lining up with TRBD2. Trimming cost V 1 base and J 5 bases; bases outside gene matches: 2. The germline CDR1 and CDR2 sequences are SEHNR and FQNEAQ (reference sequence). This CDR3 contains 13 residues. The CDR3 DNA reads as TGTGCCAGCAGCTTAGAGGGAGGGCACGAGCAGTACGTC. The encoded protein is CASSLEGGHEQYV.

The chain uses TRBV18 and TRBJ2-7, with D possibly matching TRBD1 (5 bases). V was cut by 3 bases and J by 2 bases, with 8 bases left in between. Germline CDR1 reads KGHSH; CDR2 reads LQKENI. The CDR3 runs to 13 residues. CDR3 DNA sequence: TGTGCCAGCTCACCGGGGCCCCCCTACGAGCAGTACTTC. It encodes CASSPGPPYEQYF.

The chain combines TRBV4-1 with TRBJ1-2; D is perhaps TRBD1 (6 bases). The CDR3 consists of 13 residues. Germline values: CDR1 MGHRA, CDR2 YSYEKL. The V gene lost 3 bases and the J gene lost 11 bases, with 16 bases spanning the gap. The CDR3 is CASSQMGHTLYTF. CDR3 in DNA: TGCGCCAGCAGCCAGATGGGACATACCCTTTACACCTTC.

The chain has TRBV14 and TRBJ2-3, with D possibly TRBD2 on 5 matching bases. The CDR3 loop spans 17 amino acids. Germline CDR1 and CDR2: SGHDN and FVKESK. V was clipped by 5 bases and J by 1 base, with 19 bases between them. This chain's CDR3 is CASSDVGIMYRTDTQYF. Here the CDR3 DNA reads TGTGCCAGCAGCGACGTCGGGATCATGTACCGCACAGATACGCAGTATTTT.

This sequence joins TRBV30 and TRBJ2-5; TRBD2 matches 10 bases. The CDR3 loop spans 15 amino acids. Trimming at V came to 2 bases and at J to 0 bases, leaving 3 bases not matched to a gene. Germline V lookup: CDR1 GTSNPN, CDR2 SVGIG (reference sequence). CDR3 region: CAWSTSGRDQETQYF. The DNA of the CDR3 is TGTGCCTGGAGTACGAGCGGGAGGGACCAAGAGACCCAGTACTTC.

V and J are TRBV9 and TRBJ2-7; 9 positions agree with TRBD2. Trimming cost V 0 bases and J 6 bases; bases outside gene matches: 4. The germline V gene has CDR1 SGDLS and CDR2 YYNGEE. The CDR3 is made up of 14 amino acids. CDR3 amino acids: CASSVEAGGGEQYF. The CDR3 nucleotides are TGTGCCAGCAGCGTAGAAGCGGGGGGAGGCGAGCAGTACTTC.

The chain joins TRBV30 to TRBJ1-1, with no clear D. Germline V CDR1 and CDR2: GTSNPN, SVGIG (reference sequence). The CDR3 length is 13 residues. Trimming stripped 1 base from V and 0 bases from J, with 6 bases between. The CDR3 loop is CAWSAEMNTEAFF. Here the CDR3 DNA reads TGTGCCTGGAGTGCTGAAATGAACACTGAAGCTTTCTTT. Variable domain in full (rest from reference TRBV30 and TRBJ1-1): SQTIHQWPATLVQPVGSPLSLECTVEGTSNPNLYWYRQAAGRGLQLLFYSVGIGQISSEVPQNLSASRPQDRQFILSSKKLLLSDSGFYLCAWSAEMNTEAFFGQGTRLTVV.

This clone was counted many times. V is TRBV29-1 and J is TRBJ1-1; D perhaps matches TRBD1 (5 bases). V was clipped by 6 bases and J by 0 bases, with 11 bases between them. The CDR3 has 13 amino acids. Germline V CDR1 and CDR2: SQVTM, ANQGSEA. In nucleotides, the CDR3 is TGCAGCGTCCAATTGACAGTGAACACTGAAGCTTTCTTT. This encodes CSVQLTVNTEAFF.

The genes are TRBV7-2 and TRBJ1-1; 7 bases agree with TRBD1. CDR1 and CDR2 from the germline V gene are SGHTA and FQGNSA. The V and J ends lost 8 bases and 4 bases, in that order; junction bases with no gene match: 10. The CDR3 has 14 residues. This CDR3 reads CASGRGGQVTEAFF. Written as DNA, the CDR3 is TGTGCCAGCGGGAGAGGGGGCCAGGTCACTGAAGCTTTCTTT.

The sample holds a few counts of this clone. This same CDR3 is encoded by further DNA sequences in the sample. V is TRBV10-3 and J is TRBJ2-5, with 11 bases matching TRBD2. CDR1 ENHRY and CDR2 SYGVKD come from the germline V gene. J lost 2 bases, V lost 4 bases, and 3 bases had no gene match. CDR3 size: 15 residues. CDR3 in DNA: TGTGCCATCAGTGTGCTAGCGGGGGGTCAAGAGACCCAGTACTTC. This gives the protein CAISVLAGGQETQYF.

This clone has a handful of counts. The rearrangement uses TRBV23-1 and TRBJ2-7, with D unclear. TRBV23-1 is an ORF, and what it does is uncertain. CDR3 length: 14 residues. With 5 bases removed from V and 0 bases from J, the gap between germline ends came to 11 bases. This CDR3 reads CASSTRISSYEQYF. CDR3 sequence (DNA): TGCGCCAGCAGTACCCGGATCAGCTCCTACGAGCAGTACTTC.